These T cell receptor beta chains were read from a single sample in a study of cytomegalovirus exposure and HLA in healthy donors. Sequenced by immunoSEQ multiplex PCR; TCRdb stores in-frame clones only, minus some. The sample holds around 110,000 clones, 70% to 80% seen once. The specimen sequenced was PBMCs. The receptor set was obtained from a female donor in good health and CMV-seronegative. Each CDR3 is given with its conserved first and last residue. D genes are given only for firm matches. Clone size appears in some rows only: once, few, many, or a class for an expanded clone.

CASSEIAGPNTGELFF TGCGCCAGCAGTGAGATAGCGGGACCGAACACCGGGGAGCTGTTTTTT TRBD2 TRBV10-2 few TRBJ2-2
CASSWKGTGVSYEQYF TGCGCCAGCAGCTGGAAGGGGACAGGTGTCTCCTACGAGCAGTACTTC TRBD1 TRBV5-1 - TRBJ2-7
CASSPLGGNTEAFF TGTGCCAGCAGTCCTCTGGGGGGGAACACTGAAGCTTTCTTT - TRBV5-5 - TRBJ1-1
CASSPGGGDADTQYF TGTGCCAGCAGCCCCGGAGGGGGCGACGCAGATACGCAGTATTTT - TRBV11-3 - TRBJ2-3
CASSQDVGIHTGELFF TGCGCCAGCAGCCAAGATGTCGGGATCCACACCGGGGAGCTGTTTTTT - TRBV4-3 - TRBJ2-2
CASSQPDWADTQYF TGTGCCAGCAGCCAACCGGACTGGGCTGACACGCAGTATTTT - TRBV14 once TRBJ2-3
CASSQDLGAGQETYEQYF TGTGCCAGCAGCCAAGATTTGGGAGCCGGACAGGAGACCTACGAGCAGTACTTC TRBD1 TRBV4-2 - TRBJ2-7
CASSPTGVLETQYF TGTGCCAGCTCACCAACAGGGGTTTTAGAGACCCAGTACTTC TRBD1 TRBV18 - TRBJ2-5
CSVPGNTGELFF TGCAGCGTTCCGGGGAACACCGGGGAGCTGTTTTTT - TRBV29-1 - TRBJ2-2
CASSYPSGRKLFF TGTGCCAGCAGCTACCCTTCGGGGAGGAAACTGTTTTTT - TRBV11-2 - TRBJ1-4
CASSQVQGRSRYEQYF TGTGCCAGCAGCCAAGTACAGGGAAGGAGTCGGTACGAGCAGTACTTC - TRBV4-2 - TRBJ2-7
CASSDGGSNQPQHF TGTGCCAGCAGCGACGGGGGGAGCAATCAGCCCCAGCATTTT - TRBV9 - TRBJ1-5
CASSLNRGADTQYF TGTGCTAGCAGCCTAAACAGGGGCGCAGATACGCAGTATTTT TRBD1 TRBV7-7 once TRBJ2-3
CASSLWGQGETQYF TGTGCCAGCAGTTTATGGGGACAGGGGGAGACCCAGTACTTC TRBD1 TRBV27 - TRBJ2-5
CASSRTGTGAFF TGCGCCAGCAGCCGTACAGGGACGGGAGCTTTCTTT - TRBV4-1 - TRBJ1-1
CASRERATGGVSYTF TGTGCCAGCAGGGAACGAGCGACAGGGGGCGTTAGCTACACCTTC TRBD1 TRBV6-1 - TRBJ1-2
CASSLDRQGSNGYTF TGTGCCAGCAGCTTGGATCGACAGGGGAGCAATGGCTACACCTTC TRBD1 TRBV5-4 - TRBJ1-2
CASSYLADSNQPQHF TGTGCCAGCAGTTACTTGGCAGATAGCAATCAGCCCCAGCATTTT - TRBV6-5 few TRBJ1-5
CASSPAYTDTQYF TGTGCCAGCAGCCCAGCGTACACAGATACGCAGTATTTT - TRBV28 - TRBJ2-3
CASSVFAAGLRNTIYF TGTGCCAGCAGCGTTTTTGCTGCGGGCCTACGAAACACCATATATTTT - TRBV9 - TRBJ1-3
CAWSQGAGYTF TGTGCCTGGAGCCAGGGCGCTGGCTACACCTTC - TRBV30 - TRBJ1-2
CASTPNSGGPQETQYF TGTGCCAGCACCCCCAATAGCGGGGGCCCCCAAGAGACCCAGTACTTC TRBD2 TRBV9 - TRBJ2-5
CASSGDRGQGEQYF TGCGCCAGCAGCGGGGACAGGGGGCAAGGCGAGCAGTACTTC TRBD1 TRBV5-1 - TRBJ2-7
CATSSIGTSGSRTGELFF TGTGCCACCAGCAGCATTGGGACTAGCGGGAGCAGGACCGGGGAGCTGTTTTTT TRBD2 TRBV15 - TRBJ2-2